This T cell receptor beta chain was profiled in a study of shared clonotypes between healthy human individuals. CD8 cells regarded as naive lacked CD45RO, were positively chosen for CCR7, and omitted terminally differentiated effector memory CD45RA+ cells. Assay used: immunoSEQ multiplex PCR; TCRdb lists only in-frame clones, some missing. The sample comprises some 2,000,000 clones, about 95% of which are singletons, and roughly 1% rests with the top ten. Per germline, CDR1 MNHNS and CDR2 SASEGT. Trimming removed 3 bases at V and 0 bases at J, with 9 bases between. The CDR3 loop spans 15 amino acids.

The source of this sequence is a man between 18 and 35 years old in good health. The chain joins TRBV6-1 to TRBJ1-5; the D is unclear. Sequencing input: naive CD8+ T cells sorted from blood. The CDR3 spells CASSDTGYSNQPQHF. DNA of the CDR3: TGTGCCAGCAGTGATACGGGATATAGCAATCAGCCCCAGCATTTT.